The 26 T cell receptor beta chains given below trace back to one sample, sequenced in a study of CD8 T cells in ankylosing spondylitis. TCRdb fed the 5' RACE reads into MiXCR, producing one record per CDR3 protein. The sample carries 150,000 to 200,000 distinct CDR3 sequences, around 19% recorded once. Material for sequencing was blood, either unsorted or a sorted T cell fraction (not recorded which). The receptors shown here come from a male donor with ankylosing spondylitis or in good health (not recorded which).

The sample holds many counts of this clonotype. The CDR3 here is CASSYGAELYSDEQFF. CDR3 coding DNA: TGTGCCAGCAGTTACGGGGCGGAGCTGTATTCCGATGAGCAGTTCTTC. The V and J genes are TRBV6-5 and TRBJ2-1; D is perhaps TRBD1 (5 bases). The CDR3 is 16 amino acids. Trimming pared 2 bases from V and 8 bases from J, leaving 19 bases between. Germline CDR1 reads MNHEY; CDR2 reads SVGAGI.

This clonotype has a count of ten or more. The chain recombines TRBV9 with TRBJ2-7; 7 bases are a match to TRBD2. V shed 0 bases and J 2 bases; nucleotides not matched to a gene: 5. The V gene's germline CDR1 is SGDLS and CDR2 YYNGEE. The CDR3 totals 15 residues. The CDR3 region is CASSVGLANPYEQYF. The DNA of the CDR3 is TGTGCCAGCAGCGTAGGACTAGCTAACCCCTACGAGCAGTACTTC.

This clonotype was found many times. The rearrangement uses TRBV27 and TRBJ1-1; 10 positions agree with TRBD1. The CDR3 runs to 15 residues. Germline lookup yields CDR1 MNHEY and CDR2 SMNVEV (reference sequence). J lost 5 bases, V lost 3 bases, and 6 bases had no gene match. CDR3 loop: CASSFLRDRGTEAFF. DNA of the CDR3: TGTGCCAGCAGTTTCCTCCGGGACAGGGGAACTGAAGCTTTCTTT.

In this sample, this clonotype turned up many times. The CDR3 loop is CSAVPRSSTDTQYF. CDR3 sequence (DNA): TGCAGTGCCGTCCCGCGTTCTAGCACAGATACGCAGTATTTT. This sequence joins TRBV20-1 and TRBJ2-3; no definite D call. V was trimmed by 6 bases and J by 0 bases, leaving 13 bases between them. Germline loops: CDR1 DFQATT, CDR2 SNEGSKA (reference sequence). CDR3 length: 14 amino acids.

This clonotype was found many times. CDR3 sequence reads: CASSTNRELDGYTF. In DNA, the CDR3 is TGTGCCAGCAGTACCAACAGGGAGCTGGATGGCTACACCTTC. The chain links TRBV28 to TRBJ1-2, with D possibly being TRBD1 (6 bases). This CDR3 has 14 amino acids. Trimming removed 5 bases from V and 6 bases from J, with 16 bases in between. Germline CDR1 MDHEN, CDR2 SYDVKM.

This clonotype was found many times. The V and J genes are TRBV20-1 and TRBJ1-4; unclear D gene. In germline, CDR1 is DFQATT, CDR2 SNEGSKA (reference sequence). V lost 6 bases and J 7 bases, leaving 9 bases between the germline ends. There are 11 residues in the CDR3. Here the CDR3 DNA reads TGCAGTGCCCAAATCGGTGAAAAACTGTTTTTT. Encoded protein: CSAQIGEKLFF.

The chain links TRBV7-2 to TRBJ2-4; 7 nucleotides agree with TRBD1. Germline values: CDR1 SGHTA, CDR2 FQGNSA. The CDR3 is made up of 19 amino acids. Losses at the gene ends were 4 bases for V and 2 bases for J; bases not matched to a gene: 17. The CDR3, as DNA: TGTGCCAGCAGCTCCCGGCGACAGGGTCGCCTGGGGACCAAAAACATTCAGTACTTC. The encoded protein is CASSSRRQGRLGTKNIQYF.

This clonotype was observed a few times. J is TRBJ2-1 and V is TRBV10-3; D tentatively fits TRBD1 or TRBD2 (5 bases each). V was cut by 8 bases and J by 10 bases, with 18 bases left in between. Per germline, CDR1 ENHRY and CDR2 SYGVKD. This CDR3 has 13 residues. The CDR3 loop is CAIRRPGLIEQFF. The DNA for the CDR3 is TGTGCCATCCGGAGGCCAGGGCTCATCGAGCAGTTCTTC.

The genes are TRBV2 and TRBJ2-7; D is possibly TRBD1 (6 bases). The CDR3 spans 12 residues. Per the germline V gene, CDR1 is SNHLY and CDR2 is FYNNEI. V was cut by 6 bases and J by 9 bases, with 15 bases left in between. The CDR3 reads CASRAGQPAQYF. The CDR3 DNA sequence: TGTGCCAGCAGGGCTGGACAGCCCGCGCAGTACTTC. The entire variable domain, with the rest obtained from reference TRBV2 and TRBJ2-7, is as follows: EPEVTQTPSHQVTQMGQEVILRCVPISNHLYFYWYRQILGQKVEFLVSFYNNEISEKSEIFDDQFSVERPDGSNFTLKIRSTKLEDSAMYFCASRAGQPAQYFGPGTRLTVT.

This clonotype showed up many times. The chain uses TRBV5-1 and TRBJ2-6; 8 bases are a match to TRBD1. CDR1 and CDR2 (germline): SGHRS, YFSETQ. Germline trimming cut 1 base from V and 0 bases from J; bases unmatched to any gene: 3. The CDR3 covers 17 residues. Here the CDR3 DNA reads TGCGCCAGCAGCTTGACAGGGGGGACCTCTGGGGCCAACGTCCTGACTTTC. Amino acid sequence: CASSLTGGTSGANVLTF.

Ten or more counts support this clonotype. This chain links TRBV5-5 with TRBJ1-2, with 7 bases matching TRBD1. Germline CDR1 SGHKS, CDR2 YYEKEE (reference sequence). The CDR3 spans 14 residues. Losses at the gene ends were 5 bases for V and 8 bases for J; bases not matched to a gene: 12. CDR3 nucleotides: TGTGCCAGCAGAGTAGGAGGCAGGGGGTCGGGCTACACCTTC. Its translation: CASRVGGRGSGYTF. The whole variable domain, remainder taken from reference TRBV5-5 and TRBJ1-2, is DAGVTQSPTHLIKTRGQQVTLRCSPISGHKSVSWYQQVLGQGPQFIFQYYEKEERGRGNFPDRFSARQFPNYSSELNVNALLLGDSALYLCASRVGGRGSGYTFGSGTRLTVV.

The sample holds a few counts of this clonotype. The chain couples TRBV19 to TRBJ2-7; a possible D gene is TRBD2 (6 bases). Germline V gene lookup returns CDR1 LNHDA and CDR2 SQIVND (reference sequence). V was shortened by 8 bases and J by 0 bases, with 14 bases between the two germline ends. CDR3 length equals 14 residues. CDR3 amino acids: CASGGGDSSYEQYF. The CDR3 DNA follows: TGTGCCAGTGGTGGCGGGGACTCCTCCTACGAGCAGTACTTC.

This clonotype was counted at least ten times. The V gene is TRBV28, the J gene TRBJ1-2, with 7 bases that match TRBD1. The germline gives CDR1 MDHEN, CDR2 SYDVKM. CDR3 size: 13 residues. J lost 5 bases, V lost 7 bases, and 7 bases had no gene match. CDR3 bases: TGTGCCAGCACCGAAGGACAGGAATATGGCTACACCTTC. Translated: CASTEGQEYGYTF.

This clonotype has just a few counts. This chain uses TRBV3-1 with TRBJ2-7; D gene ambiguous. Germline lookup yields CDR1 LGHDT and CDR2 YNNKEL (reference sequence). The CDR3 is 13 residues long. The ends were cut back, 4 bases at V and 7 bases at J, with 14 bases in the middle. The CDR3 loop is CASSPLSLGEQYF. CDR3 bases: TGTGCCAGCAGCCCCCTCTCTCTGGGGGAGCAGTACTTC.

This clonotype turned up a few times. CDR3 bases: TGCAGTGCCGTGACTAGCGCAAGCACAGATACGCAGTATTTT. Amino acid sequence: CSAVTSASTDTQYF. The J gene is TRBJ2-3, the V gene TRBV20-1, with 8 bases that match TRBD2. The V gene's germline CDR1 is DFQATT and CDR2 SNEGSKA (reference sequence). V trimming: 6 bases; J trimming: 0 bases; junction bases outside the gene matches: 5. This CDR3 is built from 14 residues.

This clonotype has a count of ten or more. The V call is TRBV6-5, the J call TRBJ2-3; 7 nucleotides line up with TRBD2. The germline gives CDR1 MNHEY, CDR2 SVGAGI. V was clipped by 4 bases and J by 1 base; unmatched bases: 8. The CDR3 consists of 16 residues. This CDR3 is CASSFGASGRTDTQYF. CDR3 DNA sequence: TGTGCCAGCAGTTTCGGGGCTAGCGGACGCACAGATACGCAGTATTTT.

The rearrangement uses TRBV14 and TRBJ2-3; 10 positions match TRBD2. The CDR3 runs to 16 residues. V gave up 4 bases and J gave up 4 bases; unmatched junction bases: 8. CDR1 is SGHDN and CDR2 is FVKESK in the germline V gene. CDR3 loop: CASSPGLAVESDTQYF. The CDR3 coding sequence is TGTGCCAGCAGCCCCGGACTAGCGGTGGAGTCAGATACGCAGTATTTT.

This clonotype appeared many times. The rearrangement links TRBV3-1 to TRBJ1-2, with 9 bases that match TRBD1. V lost 2 bases and J lost 4; bases outside the gene matches: 11. This CDR3 has 17 residues. In germline, CDR1 is LGHDT, CDR2 YNNKEL (reference sequence). DNA for the CDR3: TGTGCCAGCAGCCAACGGGACAGGGCGATTGCAATCTATGGCTACACCTTC. This encodes CASSQRDRAIAIYGYTF.

The rearrangement links TRBV7-6 to TRBJ2-1; 8 bases are a match to TRBD1. Losses at the gene ends were 1 base for V and 7 bases for J; bases not matched to a gene: 3. Germline-derived CDR1 and CDR2 are SGHVS and FNYEAQ. The CDR3 spans 14 residues. CDR3 amino acids: CASSLDDRGNEQFF. CDR3 DNA: TGTGCCAGCAGCTTAGACGACAGGGGAAATGAGCAGTTCTTC.

This clonotype was counted only a few times. The chain links TRBV12-3 or TRBV12-4 to TRBJ1-4; 9 bases map to TRBD1. Trimming took 2 bases from V and 8 from J; bases not matched to a gene: 6. This CDR3 is built from 15 residues. The CDR3 region is CASSLKGQGGEKLFF. CDR3 in DNA: TGTGCCAGCAGTTTAAAGGGACAGGGTGGAGAAAAACTGTTTTTT.

This clonotype showed up many times. The chain is built from TRBV20-1 and TRBJ1-2; TRBD1 agrees at 9 bases. This CDR3 is 12 amino acids long. The V gene's germline CDR1 is DFQATT and CDR2 SNEGSKA (reference sequence). V shed 6 bases, J shed 7 bases, and the junction held 6 bases outside the gene matches. CDR3 bases: TGCAGTGCAAAACAGGGGGCGGTTGGCTACACCTTC. This translates into CSAKQGAVGYTF.

This clonotype was seen repeatedly, ten times or more. This rearrangement joins TRBV12-3 or TRBV12-4 to TRBJ2-7; 7 nucleotides match TRBD2. Unmatched junction bases numbered 6, after V lost 6 bases and J lost 4 bases. The CDR3 is 13 residues long. The CDR3 is CASSSDGRYEQYF. CDR3 sequence (DNA): TGTGCCAGCAGCTCGGACGGGAGGTACGAGCAGTACTTC.

This clonotype was counted many times. This chain uses TRBV24-1 with TRBJ1-2; no reliable D call. The ends were cut back, 1 base at V and 5 bases at J, with 13 bases in the middle. Germline V gene data show CDR1 as KGHDR and CDR2 as SFDVKD. The CDR3 is 15 amino acids. This chain's CDR3 is CATSDFAGDLYGYTF. CDR3 nucleotide sequence: TGTGCCACCAGTGATTTCGCGGGTGATCTATATGGCTACACCTTC.

The chain is built from TRBV12-3 or TRBV12-4 and TRBJ2-1, with D possibly matching TRBD2 (7 bases). The V end lost 3 bases, the J end lost 3 bases, and 12 bases lay between the germline ends. CDR3 size: 15 residues. The CDR3 protein is CASSFGGGGYNEQFF. The CDR3 DNA follows: TGTGCCAGCAGTTTTGGGGGAGGGGGCTACAATGAGCAGTTCTTC.

This clonotype was seen a few times. The rearrangement uses TRBV28 and TRBJ2-3; 13 bases fit TRBD2. V trimming: 6 bases; J trimming: 3 bases; junction bases outside the gene matches: 6. Germline values: CDR1 MDHEN, CDR2 SYDVKM. The CDR3 covers 16 residues. The chain's CDR3 is CASRLLAGGLTDTQYF. CDR3 in DNA: TGTGCCAGCAGGTTACTAGCGGGAGGGTTAACAGATACGCAGTATTTT.

This clonotype was found many times. This rearrangement joins TRBV27 to TRBJ2-1, with D possibly TRBD2 on 5 matching bases. Germline V lookup: CDR1 MNHEY, CDR2 SMNVEV (reference sequence). Trimming took off 5 bases at V and 10 bases at J, with 12 bases between the two ends. The CDR3 is 12 amino acids. CDR3 region: CASSIIRGEQFF. DNA for the CDR3: TGTGCCAGCAGTATCATTAGAGGGGAGCAGTTCTTC.